Listed below are T cell receptor beta chains from one sample, sequenced in a study of blood T cell repertoires in COVID-19. The table came from immunoSEQ multiplex PCR; TCRdb's copy has only in-frame clones and leaves some out. The sample consists of 200,000 or so clones, roughly nine tenths of them appearing once. Sequencing input: peripheral blood. These receptors all stem from a woman in her 50s with acute or convalescent COVID-19. The CDR3 runs from the conserved cysteine through the conserved F or W. Fields, in order: clone size, CDR3 length, V gene, J gene, D gene, CDR3 DNA, CDR3 protein. A D gene is named only where the DNA matches it firmly. Part of the rows lack a size; the others show once, few, many or a class for expanded clones.

>NA|14|TRBV5-1|TRBJ1-4|TRBD1
TGCGCCAGCAGGGGACAGGGAGCTAATGAAAAACTGTTTTTT
CASRGQGANEKLFF
>NA|17|TRBV19|TRBJ2-2|TRBD2
TGTGCCAGTAGTATTGCCCCCGGACTAGCGGGTACCGGGGAGCTGTTTTTT
CASSIAPGLAGTGELFF
>NA|12|TRBV7-2|TRBJ1-1|TRBD1
TGTGCCAGCAGCTTAGTAGGGGGCATAGCTTTCTTT
CASSLVGGIAFF
>NA|13|TRBV5-8|TRBJ1-5|TRBD1
TGTGCCAGCAGCCCGGGACAGGGACAGCCCCAGCATTTT
CASSPGQGQPQHF
>NA|13|TRBV12-3/TRBV12-4|TRBJ2-7|NA
TGTGCCAGCAGGACTACAGGGACCTACGAGCAGTACTTC
CASRTTGTYEQYF
>NA|13|TRBV11-3|TRBJ2-5|NA
TGTGCCAGCAGCTTGAACTTCCAAGAGACCCAGTACTTC
CASSLNFQETQYF
>NA|15|TRBV5-5|TRBJ1-2|TRBD1
TGTGCCAGCAGAGTCCAGGGGGCGCGGGGCTATGGCTACACCTTC
CASRVQGARGYGYTF
>NA|11|TRBV20-1|TRBJ2-5|NA
TGCATCGTCCCGTACCAAGAGACCCAGTACTTC
CIVPYQETQYF
>NA|13|TRBV6-5|TRBJ1-6|NA
TGTGCCTCAGGAGGACCCTATAATTCACCCCTCCACTTT
CASGGPYNSPLHF
>NA|14|TRBV27|TRBJ1-1|NA
TGTGCCAGCAGACTCCTGGGGGGGGGCACTGAAGCTTTCTTT
CASRLLGGGTEAFF
>NA|17|TRBV3-1/TRBV3-2|TRBJ2-7|NA
TGTGCCAGCAGCCAAGATCGGGGGGCAGGCTCGACCTACGAGCAGTACTTC
CASSQDRGAGSTYEQYF
>NA|14|TRBV24-1|TRBJ2-3|NA
TGTGCCACCAGTGATGCATCGAGGACAGATACGCAGTATTTT
CATSDASRTDTQYF
>NA|16|TRBV6-4|TRBJ2-1|TRBD2
TGTGCCAGCAGTCGTGCGACTAGCGGGGGGGCGTATGAGCAGTTCTTC
CASSRATSGGAYEQFF
>NA|14|TRBV2|TRBJ1-1|NA
TGTGCCAGAGGAAGGGCGGGGAAAAACACTGAAGCTTTCTTT
CARGRAGKNTEAFF
>once|16|TRBV10-2|TRBJ2-1|TRBD2
TGCGCCAGCAGGACCTTAACTAGCGGGGGCTACAATGAGCAGTTCTTC
CASRTLTSGGYNEQFF
>NA|16|TRBV4-1|TRBJ2-1|TRBD2
TGCGCCAGCAGCCAGGGCAGCGGGGGGGCAGTAAGGGAGCAGTTCTTC
CASSQGSGGAVREQFF
>few|13|TRBV25-1|TRBJ1-3|TRBD1
TGTGCCAGCGTCTCGGGACAGGGCCACACCATATATTTT
CASVSGQGHTIYF
>NA|14|TRBV29-1|TRBJ1-2|TRBD1
TGCAGCGTTGAAGCCGGACAGGGATACTATGGCTACACCTTC
CSVEAGQGYYGYTF
>NA|12|TRBV2|TRBJ1-1|NA
TGTGCCAGACAGGACACTAACACTGAAGCTTTCTTT
CARQDTNTEAFF
>NA|15|TRBV6-6|TRBJ2-3|NA
TGTGCCAGCAGTTACTCGGCAGGGGGCACAGATACGCAGTATTTT
CASSYSAGGTDTQYF
>NA|16|TRBV7-2|TRBJ1-1|NA
TGTGCCAGCAGCCCAGCCCCAGGGCTGATGAACACTGAAGCTTTCTTT
CASSPAPGLMNTEAFF
>NA|14|TRBV6-5|TRBJ2-5|NA
TGTGCCAGCAGTTCAACAGGGTTAGGGGAGACCCAGTACTTC
CASSSTGLGETQYF